These 19 T cell receptor beta chains share one sample of origin, sequenced in a study of T-cell reconstitution after alpha-beta-depleted transplantation in children. Unique molecular identifiers were used to barcode this TCRbeta library. In TCRdb, the PCR reads were re-called with MiXCR into one record per CDR3 protein. The sample lists around 380,000 distinct CDR3 sequences, roughly 11% occurring once. Sequenced material: PBMCs from the stem cell graft donor, taken from the stem cell graft. The origin of the receptors is a human donor who donated a stem cell graft to a child with acute myeloid leukemia.

This clonotype came up a few times. CDR3 coding DNA: TGTGCCAGCAGAAAAGCGCTAGATACGCAGTATTTT. It codes for CASRKALDTQYF. This chain connects TRBV7-2 to TRBJ2-3, with D uncertain. Trimming shortened V by 6 bases and J by 5 bases, and 9 bases separated the two germline ends. The CDR3 has 12 amino acids. Germline assignment: CDR1 SGHTA and CDR2 FQGNSA.

The chain recombines TRBV5-1 with TRBJ2-7; D may correspond to TRBD1 or TRBD2 (5 bases each). This CDR3 is 16 amino acids long. With 3 bases removed from V and 5 bases from J, the gap between germline ends came to 21 bases. The germline V gene encodes CDR1 SGHRS and CDR2 YFSETQ. This chain's CDR3 is CASSSYLGTSFDEQYF. For the CDR3, the DNA is TGCGCCAGCAGCTCTTATCTCGGGACCAGTTTTGACGAGCAGTACTTC.

CDR3 protein: CSARGTTGGNTIYF. The CDR3 DNA reads TGCAGTGCTAGAGGGACCACGGGGGGAAACACCATATATTTT. The genes are TRBV20-1 and TRBJ1-3; D unresolved. This CDR3 is 14 amino acids long. The V gene's germline CDR1 is DFQATT and CDR2 SNEGSKA (reference sequence). V dropped 1 base and J dropped 4 bases, with 11 bases sitting between them.

This clonotype has just a few counts. The chain combines TRBV5-1 with TRBJ2-2; the match to TRBD1 covers 7 bases. J was trimmed by 4 bases and V by 3 bases; bases with no gene match: 9. Germline CDR1 is SGHRS and CDR2 is YFSETQ. This CDR3 spans 16 amino acids. The CDR3 is CASSWGRGGLTGELFF. As DNA, the CDR3 is TGCGCCAGCAGCTGGGGCCGAGGGGGCCTCACCGGGGAGCTGTTTTTT. The full variable domain, in which reference TRBV5-1 and TRBJ2-2 provide the parts outside the CDR3, is KAGVTQTPRYLIKTRGQQVTLSCSPISGHRSVSWYQQTPGQGLQFLFEYFSETQRNKGNFPGRFSGRQFSNSRSEMNVSTLELGDSALYLCASSWGRGGLTGELFFGEGSRLTVL.

This clonotype was counted many times. The chain couples TRBV12-3 or TRBV12-4 to TRBJ2-3; 9 bases align to TRBD2. The length of the CDR3 is 17 residues. J gave up 2 bases and V 1 base, and 7 bases lay outside the gene matches. CDR3 region: CASSLGLAGANTDTQYF. The CDR3 coding sequence is TGTGCCAGCAGTTTAGGGTTAGCGGGGGCCAACACAGATACGCAGTATTTT.

The CDR3 nucleotides are TGTGCCAGCACCCCAAATCCTGGGACAGGGTTCCGTTACGAGCAGTACTTC. Its translation is CASTPNPGTGFRYEQYF. This chain connects TRBV21-1 to TRBJ2-7; TRBD1 was called by the table and not checked on the DNA. TRBV21-1 is noted as a pseudogene. The CDR3 runs to 17 residues.

This clonotype was counted a few times. The chain joins TRBV29-1 to TRBJ1-2, with a tentative D call TRBD1 (5 bases). V lost 5 bases and J lost 8, with 18 bases in between. CDR1 SQVTM and CDR2 ANQGSEA come from the germline V gene. CDR3 length: 13 residues. The CDR3, as DNA: TGCAGCGTTCCCAGGGCCCATGGGGCCGGCTACACCTTC. Protein sequence: CSVPRAHGAGYTF.

This clonotype occurred many times. This chain uses TRBV20-1 with TRBJ2-3, with 10 positions matching TRBD2. The germline CDR1 and CDR2 sequences are DFQATT and SNEGSKA (reference sequence). The CDR3 loop spans 16 amino acids. The ends lost 0 bases at V and 2 bases at J; junction bases unmatched: 5. CDR3 DNA: TGCAGTGCTAGAGATCCCCTAGCGGGAGACACAGATACGCAGTATTTT. Protein product: CSARDPLAGDTDTQYF.

This clonotype came up a few times. The chain recombines TRBV5-1 with TRBJ2-1; 9 nucleotides agree with TRBD2. The trim removed 5 bases at V and 7 bases at J, leaving 13 bases unmatched. Germline CDR1 reads SGHRS; CDR2 reads YFSETQ. This CDR3 is 16 amino acids long. As DNA, the CDR3 is TGCGCCAGCAGGAGTACCGGGACTAGCAACCGTAATGAGCAGTTCTTC. The encoded protein is CASRSTGTSNRNEQFF.

The sample holds a few counts of this clonotype. This chain links TRBV25-1 with TRBJ1-6; 9 bases fit TRBD1. The CDR3 loop spans 14 amino acids. CDR1 and CDR2 (germline): MGHDK, SYGVNS. The V segment lost 5 bases and the J segment 5 bases; nucleotides outside the gene matches: 1. Here the CDR3 DNA reads TGTGCCAGCAGTCGGACAGGGGATAATTCACCCCTCCACTTT. This translates into CASSRTGDNSPLHF.

The chain couples TRBV5-1 to TRBJ2-1, with TRBD2 matching over 8 bases. Germline-derived CDR1 and CDR2 are SGHRS and YFSETQ. This CDR3 has 15 residues. Trimming took 4 bases from V and 4 from J; bases not matched to a gene: 7. CDR3 sequence (DNA): TGCGCCAGCAGCGATAGCGGGAACCGGTACAATGAGCAGTTCTTC. Translated: CASSDSGNRYNEQFF. Using reference TRBV5-1 and TRBJ2-1 for the parts outside the CDR3, the full variable domain is KAGVTQTPRYLIKTRGQQVTLSCSPISGHRSVSWYQQTPGQGLQFLFEYFSETQRNKGNFPGRFSGRQFSNSRSEMNVSTLELGDSALYLCASSDSGNRYNEQFFGPGTRLTVL.

The chain is built from TRBV12-3 or TRBV12-4 and TRBJ2-7; perhaps TRBD1 as D (5 bases). Trimming cost V 3 bases and J 2 bases, with 14 bases left between them. The CDR3 is 15 amino acids. This chain's CDR3 is CASSLGQGGTYEQYF. The CDR3 DNA reads as TGTGCCAGCAGTTTGGGTCAGGGCGGCACCTACGAGCAGTACTTC.

The chain employs TRBV6-5 and TRBJ2-5, with 7 bases aligning to TRBD2. The germline V gene has CDR1 MNHEY and CDR2 SVGAGI. This CDR3 has 14 residues. V shed 3 bases and J 0 bases; nucleotides not matched to a gene: 1. The CDR3 loop reads CASSYAGDQETQYF. Written as DNA, the CDR3 is TGTGCCAGCAGTTATGCGGGGGACCAAGAGACCCAGTACTTC.

This chain connects TRBV20-1 to TRBJ1-1; 10 bases line up with TRBD1. Germline CDR1 is DFQATT and CDR2 is SNEGSKA (reference sequence). The CDR3 consists of 15 residues. V trimming: 1 base; J trimming: 6 bases; junction bases outside the gene matches: 8. Written as DNA, the CDR3 is TGCAGTGCTAGAGCCCCGGACAGGGGGATAGCTGAAGCTTTCTTT. It codes for CSARAPDRGIAEAFF.

The sample holds many counts of this clonotype. This chain connects TRBV7-9 to TRBJ1-5; no reliable D call. The germline V gene has CDR1 SEHNR and CDR2 FQNEAQ (reference sequence). V was pared by 5 bases and J by 4 bases, with 6 bases between. The CDR3 contains 12 residues. Here the CDR3 DNA reads TGTGCCAGCAGCCTCCAAAATCAGCCCCAGCATTTT. Amino acid sequence: CASSLQNQPQHF.

The chain joins TRBV12-3 or TRBV12-4 to TRBJ2-1, with D possibly being TRBD1 (5 bases). This CDR3 contains 14 residues. V lost 8 bases to trimming and J lost 0 bases, with 11 bases between them. CDR3 DNA sequence: TGTGCCAGCGGGGCAGGCAGCTCCTACAATGAGCAGTTCTTC. This translates into CASGAGSSYNEQFF.

This clonotype was seen a few times. This chain uses TRBV10-3 with TRBJ2-6; 12 bases fit TRBD1. V gave up 10 bases and J gave up 1 base; unmatched junction bases: 8. Germline CDR1 ENHRY, CDR2 SYGVKD. CDR3 length: 17 amino acids. In DNA, the CDR3 is TGTGCCACCCGGGACAGGGGGCGCGGGTCTGGGGCCAACGTCCTGACTTTC. Protein: CATRDRGRGSGANVLTF.

This clonotype was detected once. A much larger clone lies a single base off, so this may be a read error. The gene calls are TRBV10-3 and TRBJ2-5; 9 nucleotides line up with TRBD2. V shed 2 bases and J 7 bases; nucleotides not matched to a gene: 14. The CDR3 extends over 17 amino acids. CDR1 and CDR2 (germline): ENHRY, SYGVKD. The CDR3 DNA reads TGTGCCATCAGTGAGCGGGCGAGCGGGGGGCCGTCAGCGACCCAGTACTTC. It translates to CAISERASGGPSATQYF.

In this sample, this clonotype turned up many times. Sequence at one end of the junction differs from germline and may be a read error. DNA of the CDR3: TGTGCCAGCAGTTTGGGGACAGGGAACACTGAAGCTTTCTTT. Its protein is CASSLGTGNTEAFF. The chain links TRBV5-1 to TRBJ1-1; 8 bases are a match to TRBD1. CDR1 and CDR2 (germline): SGHRS, YFSETQ. The CDR3 is 14 amino acids. Combining the CDR3 with reference TRBV5-1 and TRBJ1-1 gives the whole variable domain KAGVTQTPRYLIKTRGQQVTLSCSPISGHRSVSWYQQTPGQGLQFLFEYFSETQRNKGNFPGRFSGRQFSNSRSEMNVSTLELGDSALYLCASSLGTGNTEAFFGQGTRLTVV.